The 11 T cell receptor beta chains below all came from one sample that was sequenced in a study of technical replicates of blood from several donors. Sequencing used immunoSEQ multiplex PCR; TCRdb keeps in-frame clones, though not all of them. This table holds around 80,000 clones, 90% to 95% found once. Specimen: T cells isolated from PBMCs. Source of these receptors: a human donor in good health.

This clone was detected only once. J is TRBJ2-5 and V is TRBV7-9; D is uncertain. Between the trimmed V and J ends, which lost 1 base and 5 bases, there was a span of 5 bases. Germline assignment: CDR1 SEHNR and CDR2 FQNEAQ (reference sequence). This CDR3 has 12 residues. The DNA for the CDR3 is TGTGCCAGCAGCTTAGTGTCTGAGACCCAGTACTTC. This gives the protein CASSLVSETQYF.

V gene TRBV4-3 combines with J gene TRBJ2-1; TRBD2 matches at 8 bases. After removal of 1 base from V and 10 bases from J, the junction contained 6 bases not matched to a gene. CDR3 length: 14 amino acids. Germline CDR1 LGHNA, CDR2 YSLEER. Here the CDR3 DNA reads TGCGCCAGCAGCCAAGGAGGGACTAGTATCGAGCAGTTCTTC. It encodes CASSQGGTSIEQFF.

This chain joins TRBV6-1 and TRBJ1-2; the D is unclear. Trimming stripped 2 bases from V and 4 bases from J, with 8 bases between. The germline gives CDR1 MNHNS, CDR2 SASEGT. The CDR3 has 13 amino acids. CDR3: CASSERTVYGYTF. CDR3 nucleotide sequence: TGTGCCAGCAGTGAACGGACTGTCTATGGCTACACCTTC.

The genes are TRBV2 and TRBJ1-1, with 7 bases aligning to TRBD1. The CDR3 has 14 amino acids. The V gene's germline CDR1 is SNHLY and CDR2 FYNNEI. J was trimmed by 1 base and V by 2 bases; bases with no gene match: 1. The CDR3 loop is CASSEWDRNTEAFF. The DNA for the CDR3 is TGTGCCAGCAGTGAATGGGACAGGAACACTGAAGCTTTCTTT. The full variable domain, completed using reference TRBV2 and TRBJ1-1, is EPEVTQTPSHQVTQMGQEVILRCVPISNHLYFYWYRQILGQKVEFLVSFYNNEISEKSEIFDDQFSVERPDGSNFTLKIRSTKLEDSAMYFCASSEWDRNTEAFFGQGTRLTVV.

The rearrangement links TRBV25-1 to TRBJ1-4; D may be TRBD1 (5 bases). There are 15 residues in the CDR3. Trimming took off 7 bases at V and 5 bases at J, with 17 bases between the two ends. Germline V gene sequence: CDR1 MGHDK, CDR2 SYGVNS. In DNA form, the CDR3 reads TGTGCCAGCAAGGGGTTCGGCGGGAGCAATGAAAAACTGTTTTTT. Translating gives CASKGFGGSNEKLFF.

The rearrangement links TRBV19 to TRBJ2-1; the match to TRBD2 covers 9 bases. This CDR3 is 13 amino acids long. Germline trimming cut 10 bases from V and 2 bases from J; bases unmatched to any gene: 3. Germline V gene lookup returns CDR1 LNHDA and CDR2 SQIVND (reference sequence). CDR3 sequence reads: CAISSGTYNEQFF. Written as DNA, the CDR3 is TGTGCCATATCTAGCGGGACCTACAATGAGCAGTTCTTC.

This chain uses TRBV21-1 with TRBJ2-5; the DNA was not compared with TRBD2, the D call given in the table. TRBV21-1 is an annotated pseudogene. CDR3 length equals 15 residues. CDR3 in amino acids: CASSNPRGYQETQYF. Written as DNA, the CDR3 is TGTGCCAGCAGCAACCCCCGGGGGTACCAAGAGACCCAGTACTTC.

CDR3 coding DNA: TGCGCCAGCAGCTTGGCTTGGGACAACAGAGAGACCCAGTACTTC. Its protein product is CASSLAWDNRETQYF. This chain connects TRBV5-1 to TRBJ2-5, with D maybe TRBD1 (6 bases). Trimming removed 0 bases from V and 4 bases from J, with 13 bases in between. Germline loops: CDR1 SGHRS, CDR2 YFSETQ. The CDR3 extends over 15 amino acids.

The chain uses TRBV30 and TRBJ1-5, with a weak D call TRBD1 (6 bases). The CDR3 has 16 residues. Germline V gene lookup returns CDR1 GTSNPN and CDR2 SVGIG (reference sequence). V was pared by 1 base and J by 7 bases, with 20 bases between. As DNA, the CDR3 is TGTGCCTGGAGTGCAACCGGGGCAGGGGTAGGCCAGCCCCAGCATTTT. Translating gives CAWSATGAGVGQPQHF.

Concerning this clone: Other DNA sequences in this sample translate to the same CDR3. V gene TRBV7-9 combines with J gene TRBJ1-5, with D unresolved. V was pared by 1 base and J by 7 bases, with 5 bases between. The CDR3 spans 12 residues. Germline V gives CDR1 SEHNR, CDR2 FQNEAQ (reference sequence). Here the CDR3 reads CASSLGGQPQHF. The CDR3 DNA sequence: TGTGCCAGCAGCTTAGGCGGGCAGCCCCAGCATTTT.

The chain employs TRBV5-1 and TRBJ1-3, with D unresolved. Germline V gene lookup returns CDR1 SGHRS and CDR2 YFSETQ. The CDR3 is 14 amino acids. V was shortened by 1 base and J by 3 bases, with 8 bases between the two germline ends. The CDR3 DNA is TGCGCCAGCAGCTTGCTTGAGGATGGAAACACCATATATTTT. This encodes CASSLLEDGNTIYF.